Each of the 22 T cell receptor beta chains below was sequenced from the same sample in a study of T cells in localized non-small cell lung cancer. TCRdb's copy holds only in-frame clones and misses some; the assay was immunoSEQ multiplex PCR. This sample carries approximately 810 clones, around 21% of them seen once, and the ten largest clones take 20% to 30%. The sample in question was normal lung tissue next to the tumor, obtained before any cancer treatment. The receptor source for this set is a female donor older than 55 with stage I lung adenocarcinoma.

This clone was seen only a few times. This sequence joins TRBV9 and TRBJ2-1; no clear D gene. The V gene's germline CDR1 is SGDLS and CDR2 YYNGEE. Trimming took off 5 bases at V and 1 base at J, with 7 bases between the two ends. There are 13 residues in the CDR3. DNA for the CDR3: TGTGCCAGCAGTGTGACTTCCTACAATGAGCAGTTCTTC. Translating gives CASSVTSYNEQFF.

This clone was recorded a few times. This chain joins TRBV6-8 and TRBJ1-1; the match to TRBD1 covers 8 bases. V trimming: 3 bases; J trimming: 7 bases; junction bases outside the gene matches: 25. Germline loops: CDR1 MNHGY, CDR2 SAAAGT. The CDR3 sequence is 20 residues long. The DNA of the CDR3 is TGTGCCAGCAGTTATCTCCCCGAATTAAAACTACGCGAAGGGACAGGTGAAGCTTTCTTT. This gives the protein CASSYLPELKLREGTGEAFF.

The chain employs TRBV7-1 and TRBJ2-1, with 10 bases lining up with TRBD2. TRBV7-1 is classed as an ORF, of uncertain function. The V segment lost 4 bases and the J segment 6 bases; nucleotides outside the gene matches: 6. This CDR3 is 15 amino acids long. CDR3 amino acids: CASSLKSSGSNEQFF. For the CDR3, the DNA is TGTGCCAGCAGCTTAAAATCTAGCGGGAGCAATGAGCAGTTCTTC.

In this sample, this clone turned up a few times. V usage is TRBV9 and J usage is TRBJ2-5, with a weak D call TRBD1 (5 bases). Between the trimmed V and J ends, which lost 5 bases and 6 bases, there was a span of 17 bases. Germline CDR1 reads SGDLS; CDR2 reads YYNGEE. The length of the CDR3 is 14 residues. CDR3 DNA: TGTGCCAGCAGTGAAGTTCAGGGCGGAAAGACCCAGTACTTC. This sequence encodes CASSEVQGGKTQYF.

The chain couples TRBV19 to TRBJ2-3; TRBD1 aligns across 9 bases. CDR3 length equals 18 residues. Trimming cost V 0 bases and J 2 bases; bases outside gene matches: 9. CDR1 LNHDA and CDR2 SQIVND come from the germline V gene (reference sequence). The CDR3 sequence: CASSIDPLRDRDTDTQYF. The CDR3 DNA reads TGTGCCAGTAGTATAGACCCCCTCCGGGACAGGGACACAGATACGCAGTATTTT. Based on the CDR3 plus reference TRBV19 and TRBJ2-3, the full variable domain is DGGITQSPKYLFRKEGQNVTLSCEQNLNHDAMYWYRQDPGQGLRLIYYSQIVNDFQKGDIAEGYSVSREKKESFPLTVTSAQKNPTAFYLCASSIDPLRDRDTDTQYFGPGTRLTVL.

V gene TRBV11-3 combines with J gene TRBJ2-5; D may correspond to TRBD1 or TRBD2 (5 bases each). Germline V gene data show CDR1 as SGHNT and CDR2 as YENEEA. V was shortened by 1 base and J by 8 bases, with 20 bases between the two germline ends. CDR3 length: 16 residues. The CDR3 nucleotides read TGTGCCAGCAGCTTAGGGGGCGGACGGGGAAGAGTTACCCAGTACTTC. Translation: CASSLGGGRGRVTQYF. The full variable domain, in which reference TRBV11-3 and TRBJ2-5 provide the parts outside the CDR3, is EAGVVQSPRYKIIEKKQPVAFWCNPISGHNTLYWYLQNLGQGPELLIRYENEEAVDDSQLPKDRFSAERLKGVDSTLKIQPAELGDSAVYLCASSLGGGRGRVTQYFGPGTRLLVL.

This clone was seen more than once but under ten times. CDR3 sequence (DNA): TGCGCCAGCAGCCAAGCAATGGGACAGGGGGCTGAGAACACTGAAGCTTTCTTT. This gives the protein CASSQAMGQGAENTEAFF. V gene TRBV4-1 combines with J gene TRBJ1-1, with 12 bases fitting TRBD1. V shed 1 base and J 1 base; nucleotides not matched to a gene: 7. CDR3 length equals 18 residues. Germline V gene data show CDR1 as MGHRA and CDR2 as YSYEKL.

The chain has TRBV6-8 and TRBJ1-2, with D maybe TRBD1 (6 bases). This CDR3 region has 13 residues. V dropped 6 bases and J dropped 9 bases, with 17 bases sitting between them. In germline, CDR1 is MNHGY, CDR2 SAAAGT. CDR3 sequence reads: CASSVTGTMSYTF. CDR3 nucleotide sequence: TGTGCCAGCAGCGTAACAGGGACCATGAGCTACACCTTC.

This clone is categorized as large. The J gene is TRBJ2-1, the V gene TRBV7-2, with a weak D call TRBD2 (5 bases). Germline CDR1 reads SGHTA; CDR2 reads FQGNSA. CDR3 length: 13 amino acids. V was cut by 10 bases and J by 2 bases, with 12 bases left in between. CDR3 sequence reads: CATSLATYNEQFF. For the CDR3, the DNA is TGTGCCACTTCCCTAGCCACCTACAATGAGCAGTTCTTC.

V usage is TRBV11-3 and J usage is TRBJ1-1, with D hard to call. Germline V gene lookup returns CDR1 SGHNT and CDR2 YENEEA. Trimming pared 5 bases from V and 0 bases from J, leaving 10 bases between. This CDR3 comprises 14 residues. The DNA of the CDR3 is TGTGCCAGCAGCCCCTCCCCCTTGAACACTGAAGCTTTCTTT. Its protein is CASSPSPLNTEAFF. Using reference TRBV11-3 and TRBJ1-1 for the parts outside the CDR3, the full variable domain is EAGVVQSPRYKIIEKKQPVAFWCNPISGHNTLYWYLQNLGQGPELLIRYENEEAVDDSQLPKDRFSAERLKGVDSTLKIQPAELGDSAVYLCASSPSPLNTEAFFGQGTRLTVV.

The chain uses TRBV6-8 and TRBJ1-5, with D possibly matching TRBD1 (5 bases). Germline CDR1 and CDR2: MNHGY and SAAAGT. The CDR3 is 14 residues long. The V end was cut by 4 bases, the J end by 7 bases, with 14 bases between. The CDR3 region is CASSLQVGKQPQHF. The CDR3 region has the DNA TGTGCCAGCAGTTTACAGGTTGGAAAACAGCCCCAGCATTTT.

CDR3 residues: CASSPSGASTGELFF. The DNA of the CDR3 is TGTGCCAGCAGCCCTAGCGGTGCGAGCACCGGGGAGCTGTTTTTT. J is TRBJ2-2 and V is TRBV7-7, with TRBD2 identical over 7 bases. The CDR3 contains 15 residues. Germline loops: CDR1 SSHAT, CDR2 FNYEAQ (reference sequence). Trimming cost V 5 bases and J 4 bases; bases outside gene matches: 7. The full variable domain, with the rest looked up from reference TRBV7-7 and TRBJ2-2, is GAGVSQSPRYKVTKRGQDVTLRCDPISSHATLYWYQQALGQGPEFLTYFNYEAQPDKSGLPSDRFSAERPEGSISTLTIQRTEQRDSAMYRCASSPSGASTGELFFGEGSRLTVL.

This clone is medium-sized within its sample. The CDR3 coding sequence is TGTGCCAGCAGCTCCTCCTACGGGAGCTCTATATCGGAGACCCAGTACTTC. Its protein product is CASSSSYGSSISETQYF. The rearrangement links TRBV11-3 to TRBJ2-5; D may be TRBD2 (6 bases). The germline V and J ends were trimmed by 4 bases and 5 bases, with 23 bases remaining between them. The CDR3 loop spans 17 amino acids. Germline CDR1 SGHNT, CDR2 YENEEA.

This clone was seen only a few times. The chain has TRBV9 and TRBJ2-7, with a tentative D call TRBD2 (5 bases). This CDR3 has 13 residues. Germline loops: CDR1 SGDLS, CDR2 YYNGEE. The V end lost 6 bases, the J end lost 2 bases, and 12 bases lay between the germline ends. CDR3 nucleotide sequence: TGTGCCAGCACCCAGGCGACTACCTACGAGCAGTACTTC. It specifies CASTQATTYEQYF.

The sample holds a few counts of this clone. The rearrangement joins TRBV11-3 to TRBJ2-7; the match to TRBD2 covers 13 bases. The V and J ends lost 4 bases and 5 bases, in that order; junction bases with no gene match: 5. In germline, CDR1 is SGHNT, CDR2 YENEEA. The CDR3 is 15 amino acids. The CDR3 DNA reads as TGTGCCAGCAGCTCGCGGACTAGCGGGAGCCACGAGCAGTACTTC. Its protein is CASSSRTSGSHEQYF.

This clone was seen only a few times. The chain combines TRBV10-2 with TRBJ2-5; 9 bases map to TRBD1. The junction had 7 bases not matched to a gene; V was cut back by 1 base and J by 1 base. Looked up from germline, CDR1 is WSHSY and CDR2 is SAAADI. The CDR3 contains 17 residues. The CDR3 coding sequence is TGCGCCAGCAGTGAGTGGGGACAGGGATCGGGCCAAGAGACCCAGTACTTC. It is translated as CASSEWGQGSGQETQYF.

This chain joins TRBV6-7 and TRBJ2-1; D is possibly TRBD2 (6 bases). TRBV6-7 is filed as an ORF, its function uncertain. CDR3 length: 11 amino acids. This CDR3 reads CATSGAVEQFF. CDR3 nucleotides: TGTGCAACCTCGGGAGCGGTTGAGCAGTTCTTC.

This clone was found a few times. V usage is TRBV11-3 and J usage is TRBJ2-5; 10 bases fit TRBD2. The CDR3 is 15 amino acids. CDR1 is SGHNT and CDR2 is YENEEA in the germline V gene. V lost 4 bases, J lost 3 bases, and 5 bases stayed unmatched. CDR3 sequence: CASSSSGSWEETQYF. As DNA, the CDR3 is TGTGCCAGCAGCTCTAGCGGGAGCTGGGAAGAGACCCAGTACTTC.

By proportion, this clone is hyperexpanded. The J gene is TRBJ2-5, the V gene TRBV28; D may be TRBD2 (6 bases). Germline assignment: CDR1 MDHEN and CDR2 SYDVKM. Trimming removed 4 bases at V and 3 bases at J, with 18 bases between. The CDR3 totals 16 residues. The chain's CDR3 is CASSYFAGLSEETQYF. The CDR3 coding sequence is TGTGCCAGCAGTTATTTTGCGGGGCTAAGTGAAGAGACCCAGTACTTC. Combining the CDR3 with reference TRBV28 and TRBJ2-5 gives the whole variable domain DVKVTQSSRYLVKRTGEKVFLECVQDMDHENMFWYRQDPGLGLRLIYFSYDVKMKEKGDIPEGYSVSREKKERFSLILESASTNQTSMYLCASSYFAGLSEETQYFGPGTRLLVL.

The chain combines TRBV6-8 with TRBJ1-1; the D is unclear. The CDR3 is made up of 12 amino acids. Germline CDR1 is MNHGY and CDR2 is SAAAGT. Trimming cost V 10 bases and J 2 bases, with 11 bases left between them. CDR3 in amino acids: CAILKANTEAFF. CDR3 sequence (DNA): TGTGCCATCTTAAAGGCTAACACTGAAGCTTTCTTT.

There are a few counts of this clone. This rearrangement joins TRBV19 to TRBJ1-2; 8 bases are a match to TRBD1. The CDR3 is 15 amino acids. V shed 3 bases, J shed 2 bases, and the junction held 5 bases outside the gene matches. Germline V gives CDR1 LNHDA, CDR2 SQIVND (reference sequence). The CDR3 bases are TGTGCCAGTAGTATTAGTCGGACAGGGAACTATGGCTACACCTTC. It codes for CASSISRTGNYGYTF.

The J gene is TRBJ2-1, the V gene TRBV12-5; D may be TRBD1 (6 bases). The CDR3 runs to 18 residues. The V gene's germline CDR1 is LGHNT and CDR2 FRNRAP. The V end was cut by 0 bases, the J end by 6 bases, with 21 bases between. The CDR3 DNA is TGTGCTAGTGGTTTGGTGCCCGACGGGACACCTAATTTCAATGAGCAGTTCTTC. Protein sequence: CASGLVPDGTPNFNEQFF.